This TCR beta chain was recorded in a study of memory CD4+ T cells and cytomegalovirus serostatus. With V trimmed by 11 bases and J by 3 bases, 16 bases remained unmatched. This CDR3 region has 16 residues. Per germline, CDR1 MGHDK and CDR2 SYGVNS. Single viable CD3+CD4+CD8-CD45RO+ cells were sorted as the memory CD4+ T cells. After thawing, CD4+ T cells were positively selected. Original processing notes: After removing out-of-frame reads, approximately 2 million distinct TCRbeta sequences remained. Profiled with immunoSEQ multiplex PCR; TCRdb holds only in-frame clones, not every one. V and J calls and clone size come straight from that table; D and trimming were deduced from the DNA. The sample yields 70,000 to 95,000 clones, around 80% seen once. Findings and caveats of the study: A US-trained random forest predicted CMV serostatus with median AUC around 0.9. CD4+ memory repertoires contained about 40% of the roughly 150 reported CMV TCRbeta sequences.

This clone was observed a single time. The antigen remains unidentified. Sequencing was carried out using memory CD4+ T cells from blood. This clonotype was sampled from an adult in good health and CMV-seronegative. The chain is built from TRBV25-1 and TRBJ2-7, with 10 bases fitting TRBD2. In nucleotides, the CDR3 is TGTGCCCACGACCACTATTATAGCGGGGGGAGCTACGAGCAGTACTTC. Protein product: CAHDHYYSGGSYEQYF.